This T cell receptor (beta chain) was captured in a study of response to subunit inactivated influenza vaccine. Study conclusions and caveats: Authors proposed each seasonal influenza vaccination draws in few new T cells.

A few counts support this clonotype. As yet, its antigen is unknown. The germline V gene encodes CDR1 SGHTA and CDR2 FQGNSA. J was trimmed by 5 bases and V by 3 bases; bases with no gene match: 7. The CDR3 spans 15 residues. Via MiXCR, TCRdb re-called the RT-PCR reads, giving one row per CDR3 protein. The sample lists a few hundred thousand distinct CDR3 sequences, approximately 10% occurring once. The material was PBMCs from blood, obtained around seven weeks after vaccination. The rearrangement joins TRBV7-2 to TRBJ2-7, with TRBD2 identical over 10 bases. The TCR sequence derives from a man aged 50 to 59 who received an inactivated influenza vaccine. CDR3 in DNA: TGTGCCAGCAGCTTTGGTAGCGGGAGGCCCCACGAGCAGTACTTC. It specifies CASSFGSGRPHEQYF.